The 13 T cell receptor beta chains below all came from one sample that was sequenced in a study of response to subunit inactivated influenza vaccine. MiXCR was run by TCRdb on the RT-PCR reads, yielding one entry per CDR3 protein. The sample includes about 780,000 distinct CDR3 sequences, about 18% of them seen just once. Here the sequenced sample was PBMCs from blood, taken 5 days after vaccination. The source of these receptors is a middle-aged man who received an inactivated influenza vaccine.

The chain couples TRBV7-6 to TRBJ2-3, with 7 bases that match TRBD2. Germline-derived CDR1 and CDR2 are SGHVS and FNYEAQ. This CDR3 is 16 amino acids long. With 2 bases clipped from V and 0 bases from J, the junction kept 5 bases outside the gene matches. The CDR3 region is CASSLWASGSTDTQYF. CDR3 sequence (DNA): TGTGCCAGCAGCTTATGGGCTAGCGGAAGCACAGATACGCAGTATTTT.

This clonotype was found many times. CDR3 in DNA: TGTGCCAGCAGTCATCCGGGACAGGGCGATGAAAAACTGTTTTTT. Its protein product is CASSHPGQGDEKLFF. The V call is TRBV12-3 or TRBV12-4, the J call TRBJ1-4; 9 bases agree with TRBD1. The CDR3 consists of 15 residues. The trim removed 5 bases at V and 6 bases at J, leaving 7 bases unmatched.

The chain recombines TRBV20-1 with TRBJ2-1; 8 bases match TRBD2. Germline V gene sequence: CDR1 DFQATT, CDR2 SNEGSKA (reference sequence). The CDR3 extends over 14 amino acids. V shed 3 bases, J shed 5 bases, and the junction held 6 bases outside the gene matches. The CDR3 DNA reads as TGCAGTGCTAGCGGGAGGGCCCGGGACAATGAGCAGTTCTTC. Translation: CSASGRARDNEQFF.

This clonotype was recorded a few times. The V call is TRBV6-5, the J call TRBJ2-5; weak D call: TRBD2 (5 bases). The germline V gene has CDR1 MNHEY and CDR2 SVGAGI. This CDR3 has 16 residues. Between the trimmed V and J ends, which lost 2 bases and 1 base, there was a span of 14 bases. CDR3 amino acids: CASSYDTLARQETQYF. The CDR3 coding sequence is TGTGCCAGCAGTTACGATACTCTAGCACGCCAAGAGACCCAGTACTTC.

This clonotype was recorded a few times. The CDR3 nucleotides read TGTGCCAGCAGTCCAACAGGACATTCAGGCTACACCTTC. Translated, it gives CASSPTGHSGYTF. The chain carries TRBV12-3 or TRBV12-4 and TRBJ1-2; a weak D match, TRBD1 (5 bases). The CDR3 loop spans 13 amino acids. The V end lost 5 bases, the J end lost 8 bases, and 15 bases lay between the germline ends.

This clonotype has just one count. The chain links TRBV21-1 to TRBJ2-2; the table's D gene call, TRBD1, was not cross checked with the DNA. TRBV21-1 is flagged as a pseudogene. This CDR3 has 15 residues. The CDR3 DNA follows: TGTGCCAGCAGGAGGGGGACAGGGGACACCGGGGAGCTGTTTTTT. Translating gives CASRRGTGDTGELFF.

The chain employs TRBV12-3 or TRBV12-4 and TRBJ2-3; the match to TRBD1 covers 7 bases. The CDR3 consists of 15 residues. J was trimmed by 1 base and V by 5 bases; bases with no gene match: 6. The CDR3 is CASSPQGSRTDTQYF. The CDR3 nucleotides read TGTGCCAGCAGTCCACAGGGGAGCCGCACAGATACGCAGTATTTT.

This clonotype was observed a handful of times. The chain links TRBV6-2 or TRBV6-3 to TRBJ2-1; 13 bases align to TRBD2. CDR1 and CDR2 (germline): MNHEY, SVGEGT. Trimming at V came to 0 bases and at J to 8 bases, leaving 4 bases not matched to a gene. The CDR3 is made up of 16 amino acids. The CDR3 DNA reads as TGTGCCAGCAGTTACTCGAAACTAGCGGGAGGGTATGAGCAGTTCTTC. Its protein is CASSYSKLAGGYEQFF.

This clonotype was detected ten times or more. The J gene is TRBJ2-1, the V gene TRBV20-1, with 12 bases matching TRBD2. The V gene end was trimmed by 3 bases and the J gene end by 7 bases; junction bases not matched to a gene: 7. The CDR3 contains 15 residues. Germline CDR1 and CDR2: DFQATT and SNEGSKA (reference sequence). CDR3 coding DNA: TGCAGTGCTAGGTTGACTAGCGGGAGAAGAAATGAGCAGTTCTTC. Protein sequence: CSARLTSGRRNEQFF.

V gene TRBV5-4 combines with J gene TRBJ2-6, with 13 nucleotides matching TRBD2. V was pared by 1 base and J by 2 bases, with 9 bases of the junction left unmatched. This CDR3 spans 20 amino acids. Germline V gene lookup returns CDR1 SGHNT and CDR2 YYREEE (reference sequence). The CDR3 is CASSLWMWGTSGAGANVLTF. CDR3 sequence (DNA): TGTGCCAGCAGCTTGTGGATGTGGGGGACTAGCGGGGCTGGGGCCAACGTCCTGACTTTC.

This clonotype occurred a few times. V is TRBV14 and J is TRBJ2-7, with 8 bases fitting TRBD2. This CDR3 has 13 residues. In germline, CDR1 is SGHDN, CDR2 FVKESK. V trimming: 7 bases; J trimming: 5 bases; junction bases outside the gene matches: 7. CDR3 in DNA: TGTGCCAGCAACCGAGCGGGGGTCAACGAGCAGTACTTC. Its protein is CASNRAGVNEQYF.

The chain has TRBV20-1 and TRBJ2-1; 13 nucleotides match TRBD2. This CDR3 is built from 14 residues. Trimming took 1 base from V and 10 from J; bases not matched to a gene: 4. CDR1 DFQATT and CDR2 SNEGSKA come from the germline V gene (reference sequence). The CDR3 loop is CSARAPGLAGEQFF. In DNA, the CDR3 is TGCAGTGCTAGAGCACCGGGACTAGCGGGAGAGCAGTTCTTC.

This clonotype occurred a few times. The genes are TRBV4-3 and TRBJ2-4; TRBD1 aligns across 9 bases. Looked up from germline, CDR1 is LGHNA and CDR2 is YSLEER. The CDR3 sequence is 17 residues long. Losses at the gene ends were 1 base for V and 3 bases for J; bases not matched to a gene: 7. CDR3: CASSQVGQGRGKNIQYF. Written as DNA, the CDR3 is TGCGCCAGCAGCCAAGTAGGACAGGGGAGAGGCAAAAACATTCAGTACTTC.